The TCR beta chain under discussion was sequenced for a study of chemoradiotherapy in HPV16-positive cancers. General study results and limits: In HPV16-positive patients, HPV-responsive T-cell expansion tracked better recurrence-free survival. The functional HPV-specific definition rests on just two HPV16-positive patients.

Trimming left V 0 bases short and J 3 bases short, with 14 bases between. Looked up from germline, CDR1 is SGHRS and CDR2 is YFSETQ. The CDR3 extends over 16 amino acids. Clones were sequenced by immunoSEQ multiplex PCR, and TCRdb holds only the in-frame ones, with some missing. The sample lists about 20,000 clones; roughly 90% were seen once. In regard to this clone: The antigen remains undetermined.

Specimen: blood, collected from a patient who underwent chemoradiotherapy. This chain links TRBV5-1 with TRBJ2-3; D is unresolved. The clonotype originates from a human donor with HPV-associated anogenital cancer. The CDR3 spells CASSLGAGTTTDTQYF. CDR3 bases: TGCGCCAGCAGCTTGGGTGCAGGAACCACGACAGATACGCAGTATTTT.